This TCR beta chain originates from a study of T cell changes during pregnancy in multiple sclerosis. Only in-frame clones appear in the TCRdb table, and some are missing; sequencing was by immunoSEQ multiplex PCR. In the table there are 75,000 to 95,000 clones, less than 95% of which are singletons. The source was peripheral blood, collected before pregnancy. The receptor was derived from a female donor with multiple sclerosis, enrolled in a pregnancy study.

The CDR3 DNA reads as TGTGCCAGCAGGTCCCTAGGCACCGGGGAGCTGTTTTTT. It translates to CASRSLGTGELFF. The rearrangement links TRBV27 to TRBJ2-2, with D uncertain. V was pared by 6 bases and J by 4 bases, with 9 bases between. CDR1 and CDR2 (germline): MNHEY, SMNVEV (reference sequence). The CDR3 has 13 residues.